This passage covers 28 T cell receptor beta chains from one sample sequenced in a study of T-cell memory formation after mild COVID-19. TCRdb reprocessed the 5' RACE reads via MiXCR and lists one record per CDR3 protein. The data show 250,000 to 350,000 distinct CDR3 sequences, about 15% seen once. Material for sequencing was PBMCs or a T cell subset sorted from them (not recorded which). These receptor sequences come from a man aged 18 to 29 who had mild COVID-19 (a few samples of this study predate the infection). Cell type and time point are not known.

V and J are TRBV20-1 and TRBJ2-5; TRBD2 matches at 8 bases. Germline loops: CDR1 DFQATT, CDR2 SNEGSKA (reference sequence). This CDR3 has 15 residues. After removal of 6 bases from V and 1 base from J, the junction contained 10 bases not matched to a gene. Here the CDR3 DNA reads TGCAGTGCCAACGGGGGCGGGGGGACCCAAGAGACCCAGTACTTC. This sequence encodes CSANGGGGTQETQYF.

V gene TRBV30 combines with J gene TRBJ2-2, with no clear D. The germline gives CDR1 GTSNPN, CDR2 SVGIG (reference sequence). Trimming cost V 1 base and J 7 bases, with 4 bases left between them. The length of the CDR3 is 11 residues. The CDR3 DNA follows: TGTGCCTGGAGTGCGTACGGGGAGCTGTTTTTT. It is translated as CAWSAYGELFF.

Many counts were recorded for this clonotype. V and J are TRBV12-3 or TRBV12-4 and TRBJ2-5; D possibly matches TRBD1 or TRBD2 (5 bases each). Trimming cost V 2 bases and J 1 base, with 8 bases left between them. This CDR3 is 14 amino acids long. The CDR3 reads CASSLRGSQETQYF. DNA for the CDR3: TGTGCCAGCAGTTTACGGGGCAGCCAAGAGACCCAGTACTTC.

There are a few counts of this clonotype. The J gene is TRBJ1-3, the V gene TRBV18, with D unresolved. The length of the CDR3 is 15 residues. CDR1 and CDR2 from the germline V gene are KGHSH and LQKENI. V was cut by 6 bases and J by 0 bases, with 12 bases left in between. The CDR3 region has the DNA TGTGCCAGCTCCCTGGACCGATACTCTGGAAACACCATATATTTT. Protein sequence: CASSLDRYSGNTIYF.

V and J are TRBV7-2 and TRBJ2-3, with 16 bases lining up with TRBD2. V lost 5 bases, J lost 11 bases, and 10 bases stayed unmatched. Germline assignment: CDR1 SGHTA and CDR2 FQGNSA. The CDR3 consists of 16 residues. CDR3 DNA sequence: TGTGCCAGCAGCCCCGCGGGACTAGCGGGGGGGCGGGTGCAGTATTTT. It yields the protein CASSPAGLAGGRVQYF. The full variable domain, completed using reference TRBV7-2 and TRBJ2-3, is GAGVSQSPSNKVTEKGKDVELRCDPISGHTALYWYRQSLGQGLEFLIYFQGNSAPDKSGLPSDRFSAERTGGSVSTLTIQRTQQEDSAVYLCASSPAGLAGGRVQYFGPGTRLTVL.

This clonotype was observed at least ten times. The chain uses TRBV6-6 and TRBJ1-4; D gene uncertain. The V gene's germline CDR1 is MNHNY and CDR2 SVGAGI (reference sequence). The CDR3 has 15 amino acids. Trimming removed 5 bases from V and 0 bases from J, with 10 bases in between. CDR3 residues: CASSPQYATNEKLFF. The CDR3, as DNA: TGTGCCAGCAGTCCCCAATATGCAACTAATGAAAAACTGTTTTTT.

The V call is TRBV28, the J call TRBJ2-6; TRBD1 is a possible D gene (5 bases). CDR1 is MDHEN and CDR2 is SYDVKM in the germline V gene. The CDR3 extends over 16 amino acids. Trimming took 5 bases from V and 0 from J, leaving 11 bases between them. CDR3 sequence reads: CASSQGSPSGANVLTF. The CDR3 DNA reads TGTGCCAGCAGTCAGGGCAGCCCCTCTGGGGCCAACGTCCTGACTTTC.

The V call is TRBV5-1, the J call TRBJ2-2; D is uncertain. CDR3 length: 13 residues. V lost 3 bases and J 7 bases, leaving 10 bases between the germline ends. Germline V gene lookup returns CDR1 SGHRS and CDR2 YFSETQ. The CDR3 spells CASSSRVGGELFF. CDR3 in DNA: TGCGCCAGCAGCTCCCGGGTTGGCGGGGAGCTGTTTTTT.

J is TRBJ2-1 and V is TRBV20-1; D perhaps matches TRBD2 (6 bases). The CDR3 is 15 amino acids. CDR1 and CDR2 from the germline V gene are DFQATT and SNEGSKA (reference sequence). V lost 3 bases to trimming and J lost 7 bases, with 19 bases between them. This CDR3 reads CSARERVAVVNEQFF. The CDR3, as DNA: TGCAGTGCTAGGGAAAGGGTAGCGGTAGTAAATGAGCAGTTCTTC.

V usage is TRBV2 and J usage is TRBJ1-6, with TRBD1 matching 7 bases. Germline V lookup: CDR1 SNHLY, CDR2 FYNNEI. V gave up 8 bases and J gave up 4 bases; unmatched junction bases: 5. CDR3 length: 14 residues. The CDR3 loop is CASQGTEYNSPLHF. CDR3 nucleotides: TGTGCCAGCCAGGGGACAGAGTATAATTCACCCCTCCACTTT.

V usage is TRBV5-1 and J usage is TRBJ1-4, with D uncertain. The V end was cut by 0 bases, the J end by 8 bases, with 17 bases between. Germline V gene data show CDR1 as SGHRS and CDR2 as YFSETQ. There are 16 residues in the CDR3. The CDR3 nucleotides read TGCGCCAGCAGCTTGGGGCGGGCAGACTTTAGAGAAAAACTGTTTTTT. Encoded protein: CASSLGRADFREKLFF.

This clonotype appeared a few times. The chain links TRBV28 to TRBJ1-5; D is undetermined. Germline lookup yields CDR1 MDHEN and CDR2 SYDVKM. CDR3 size: 17 residues. With 6 bases removed from V and 9 bases from J, the gap between germline ends came to 27 bases. CDR3 sequence reads: CASRPLGTDPQSRPQHF. CDR3 DNA sequence: TGTGCCAGCAGACCTCTAGGAACAGACCCCCAATCAAGGCCCCAGCATTTT.

This clonotype was seen ten or more times. The chain recombines TRBV7-3 with TRBJ2-1, with unresolved D. With 3 bases removed from V and 6 bases from J, the gap between germline ends came to 12 bases. The CDR3 loop spans 14 amino acids. Germline lookup yields CDR1 SGHTA and CDR2 FQGTGA. The CDR3 here is CASSFSGQFNEQFF. The CDR3 DNA is TGTGCCAGCAGCTTCTCTGGCCAGTTCAATGAGCAGTTCTTC.

This clonotype appeared a few times. The chain recombines TRBV7-6 with TRBJ1-1, with no clear D. Trimming shortened V by 5 bases and J by 1 base, and 8 bases separated the two germline ends. Looked up from germline, CDR1 is SGHVS and CDR2 is FNYEAQ. The CDR3 contains 13 residues. The CDR3 here is CASSPKGNTEAFF. CDR3 DNA: TGTGCCAGCAGCCCGAAGGGGAACACTGAAGCTTTCTTT. Full variable domain (outside the CDR3, taken from reference TRBV7-6 and TRBJ1-1): GAGVSQSPRYKVTKRGQDVALRCDPISGHVSLYWYRQALGQGPEFLTYFNYEAQQDKSGLPNDRFSAERPEGSISTLTIQRTEQRDSAMYRCASSPKGNTEAFFGQGTRLTVV.

This clonotype has a handful of counts. The V and J genes are TRBV6-6 and TRBJ2-7; 11 bases align to TRBD2. The CDR3 loop spans 15 amino acids. V shed 5 bases, J shed 4 bases, and the junction held 7 bases outside the gene matches. Per the germline V gene, CDR1 is MNHNY and CDR2 is SVGAGI (reference sequence). CDR3 protein: CASSTLAGGRYEQYF. As DNA, the CDR3 is TGTGCCAGCAGTACCTTAGCGGGGGGGCGGTACGAGCAGTACTTC.

In this sample, this clonotype turned up many times. The chain has TRBV5-1 and TRBJ2-7; D is unresolved. Germline V CDR1 and CDR2: SGHRS, YFSETQ. V lost 4 bases and J 2 bases, leaving 7 bases between the germline ends. The CDR3 totals 12 residues. The CDR3 region has the DNA TGCGCCAGCAGCCGTGAACCCTACGAGCAGTACTTC. Its protein is CASSREPYEQYF.

The CDR3 DNA is TGTGCCAGCAGCCCCGCCAGCGGGGGGACAGCAGATACGCAGTATTTT. It codes for CASSPASGGTADTQYF. The chain uses TRBV7-2 and TRBJ2-3; 9 bases map to TRBD2. With V trimmed by 5 bases and J by 4 bases, 10 bases remained unmatched. Germline CDR1 reads SGHTA; CDR2 reads FQGNSA. This CDR3 is built from 16 residues.

This clonotype was counted a few times. The V gene is TRBV4-1, the J gene TRBJ2-7; 8 bases are a match to TRBD2. CDR1 MGHRA and CDR2 YSYEKL come from the germline V gene. This CDR3 is built from 14 residues. The trim removed 1 base at V and 4 bases at J, leaving 3 bases unmatched. Here the CDR3 reads CASSQGGGTYEQYV. The DNA for the CDR3 is TGCGCCAGCAGCCAAGGCGGGGGGACTTACGAGCAGTACGTC.

This clonotype was found a few times. This rearrangement joins TRBV9 to TRBJ2-1; D is ambiguous. The CDR3 has 16 residues. Trimming removed 0 bases at V and 0 bases at J, with 10 bases between. Germline V gene lookup returns CDR1 SGDLS and CDR2 YYNGEE. In nucleotides, the CDR3 is TGTGCCAGCAGCGTAGTCCCGGTGAGCTCCTACAATGAGCAGTTCTTC. Translated, it gives CASSVVPVSSYNEQFF. The variable domain in full, completed from reference TRBV9 and TRBJ2-1, reads DSGVTQTPKHLITATGQRVTLRCSPRSGDLSVYWYQQSLDQGLQFLIQYYNGEERAKGNILERFSAQQFPDLHSELNLSSLELGDSALYFCASSVVPVSSYNEQFFGPGTRLTVL.

This clonotype was observed many times. The chain is built from TRBV29-1 and TRBJ1-2; D is unclear. Germline CDR1 reads SQVTM; CDR2 reads ANQGSEA. The CDR3 is 13 amino acids. V was pared by 7 bases and J by 6 bases, with 18 bases between. Here the CDR3 DNA reads TGCAGCGCTGCTAGCCCTGTTCAGGATGGCTACACCTTC. Translated, it gives CSAASPVQDGYTF.

This clonotype was counted a few times. The rearrangement joins TRBV21-1 to TRBJ1-5; TRBD1, the table's D call, was not compared with the DNA. TRBV21-1 is a documented pseudogene. This CDR3 comprises 16 residues. CDR3 amino acids: CASSKGEGVLNQPQHF. Here the CDR3 DNA reads TGTGCCAGCAGCAAAGGGGAAGGGGTGCTGAATCAGCCCCAGCATTTT.

The chain joins TRBV14 to TRBJ1-6, with D unclear. CDR1 is SGHDN, CDR2 FVKESK, per germline. Between the trimmed V and J ends, which lost 1 base and 7 bases, there was a span of 11 bases. This CDR3 region has 15 residues. CDR3 DNA: TGTGCCAGCAGCCAAGGGATAGGGCCAAATTCACCCCTCCACTTT. Translating gives CASSQGIGPNSPLHF.

The chain couples TRBV28 to TRBJ1-2; the match to TRBD1 covers 9 bases. The germline gives CDR1 MDHEN, CDR2 SYDVKM. The CDR3 is made up of 16 amino acids. V gave up 5 bases and J gave up 5 bases; unmatched junction bases: 12. As DNA, the CDR3 is TGTGCCAGCAGTAGACTGGACAGGGGATCTCTTTATGGCTACACCTTC. Residues: CASSRLDRGSLYGYTF.

The CDR3 sequence is CASSGDLLGAGANVLTF. The CDR3 region has the DNA TGTGCCAGCAGTGGTGACCTTTTAGGGGCTGGGGCCAACGTCCTGACTTTC. The chain joins TRBV6-5 to TRBJ2-6; a possible D gene is TRBD1 (5 bases). Trimming took off 5 bases at V and 2 bases at J, with 16 bases between the two ends. The CDR3 has 17 amino acids. Per the germline V gene, CDR1 is MNHEY and CDR2 is SVGAGI.

The table lists this clonotype with a few counts. The chain links TRBV6-5 to TRBJ1-5; the D gene is possibly TRBD1 (6 bases). In germline, CDR1 is MNHEY, CDR2 SVGAGI. Trimming removed 5 bases from V and 6 bases from J, with 14 bases in between. The CDR3 runs 14 residues. The CDR3 here is CASSLQGGGQPQHF. CDR3 DNA sequence: TGTGCCAGCAGTCTACAGGGAGGAGGTCAGCCCCAGCATTTT.

Concerning this clonotype: A much larger clone differs from this one at a single base, so this may be a read error. J is TRBJ2-2 and V is TRBV7-2, with unresolved D. From germline, CDR1 is SGHTA and CDR2 FQGNSA. This CDR3 region has 15 residues. CDR3 sequence reads: CARSFQGTLTGELFF. The CDR3 nucleotides are TGTGCCAGAAGCTTTCAAGGAACACTCACCGGGGAGCTGTTTTTT. The entire variable domain, with the rest obtained from reference TRBV7-2 and TRBJ2-2, is as follows: GAGVSQSPSNKVTEKGKDVELRCDPISGHTALYWYRQSLGQGLEFLIYFQGNSAPDKSGLPSDRFSAERTGGSVSTLTIQRTQQEDSAVYLCARSFQGTLTGELFFGEGSRLTVL.

The chain has TRBV20-1 and TRBJ2-5; no clear D. This CDR3 has 14 residues. Trimming shortened V by 5 bases and J by 2 bases, and 15 bases separated the two germline ends. CDR1 and CDR2 (germline): DFQATT, SNEGSKA (reference sequence). The CDR3 spells CSAHQGRKQETQYF. CDR3 in DNA: TGCAGTGCTCACCAAGGACGGAAACAAGAGACCCAGTACTTC.

The rearrangement links TRBV29-1 to TRBJ1-5; 11 nucleotides align to TRBD1. V lost 7 bases and J lost 6; bases outside the gene matches: 5. CDR1 and CDR2 (germline): SQVTM, ANQGSEA. This CDR3 spans 13 amino acids. The CDR3 DNA follows: TGCAGCGCCGGACAGGGGGCGGCTCAGCCCCAGCATTTT. This translates into CSAGQGAAQPQHF.